This T cell receptor beta chain was obtained from a study of cytomegalovirus exposure and HLA in healthy donors. Study-wide background: The approximately 120 validation repertoires used the same platform as the roughly 720 first-cohort repertoires (as reported by a later analysis).

Clones were sequenced by immunoSEQ multiplex PCR, and TCRdb holds only the in-frame ones, with some missing. The sample has approximately 49,000 clones, about 91% seen once. Remarks on this clone: Its target is not known.

Study conclusions and caveats: Through in vitro validation, a few CMV-associated chains were shown to be specific for CMV antigens. High sensitivity and specificity were reportedly achieved when the classifier diagnosed cytomegalovirus status.

CDR1 and CDR2 from the germline V gene are MNHEY and SVGAGI. V was trimmed by 6 bases and J by 3 bases, leaving 11 bases between them. This CDR3 contains 13 residues. The source material was PBMCs. The sequence was obtained from a man younger than 35 in good health and CMV-seronegative. The chain employs TRBV6-5 and TRBJ1-1, with TRBD1 as a possible D gene (6 bases). DNA of the CDR3: TGTGCCAGCAGGGACAGCGGGGACACTGAAGCTTTCTTT. This codes for CASRDSGDTEAFF.